This TCR beta chain was recorded in a study of blood T cell repertoires in COVID-19. This clone has only one observation. The method was immunoSEQ multiplex PCR; TCRdb's version includes in-frame clones alone and lacks a portion of them. The sample has 200,000 to 300,000 clones; approximately 90% are singletons. This CDR3 region has 14 residues. Germline assignment: CDR1 LGHNA and CDR2 YNFKEQ. J lost 7 bases, V lost 6 bases, and 6 bases had no gene match. Input material: peripheral blood. This sequence originates from a woman aged 40 to 50 with acute or convalescent COVID-19. This sequence joins TRBV4-2 and TRBJ1-4, with TRBD1 identical over 9 bases. The CDR3 DNA follows: TGTGCCAGCAGTCCGGGACAGGGTGTTGAAAAACTGTTTTTT. Its protein product is CASSPGQGVEKLFF.